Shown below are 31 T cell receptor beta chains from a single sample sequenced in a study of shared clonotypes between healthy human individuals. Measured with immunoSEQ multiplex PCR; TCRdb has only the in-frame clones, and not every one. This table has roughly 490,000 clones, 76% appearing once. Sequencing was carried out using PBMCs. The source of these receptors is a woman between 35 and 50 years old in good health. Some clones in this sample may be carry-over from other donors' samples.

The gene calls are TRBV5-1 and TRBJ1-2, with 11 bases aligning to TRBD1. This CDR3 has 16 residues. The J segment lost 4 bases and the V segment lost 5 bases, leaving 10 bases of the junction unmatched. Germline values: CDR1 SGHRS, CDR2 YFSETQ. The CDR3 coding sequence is TGCGCCAGCAGACCCTGGCCCGGGACAGGGGGCTATGGCTACACCTTC. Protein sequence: CASRPWPGTGGYGYTF.

CDR3 loop: CASSQGGFVSYEQYF. CDR3 coding DNA: TGTGCCAGCAGTCAAGGAGGTTTCGTCTCCTACGAGCAGTACTTC. The chain couples TRBV28 to TRBJ2-7, with D possibly being TRBD2 (5 bases). V was shortened by 5 bases and J by 0 bases, with 14 bases between the two germline ends. The CDR3 contains 15 residues. The germline V gene encodes CDR1 MDHEN and CDR2 SYDVKM.

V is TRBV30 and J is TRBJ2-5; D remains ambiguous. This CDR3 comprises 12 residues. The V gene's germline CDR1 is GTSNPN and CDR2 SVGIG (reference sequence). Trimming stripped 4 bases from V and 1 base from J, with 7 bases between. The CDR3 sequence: CAWNLGQETQYF. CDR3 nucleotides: TGTGCCTGGAACCTCGGCCAAGAGACCCAGTACTTC.

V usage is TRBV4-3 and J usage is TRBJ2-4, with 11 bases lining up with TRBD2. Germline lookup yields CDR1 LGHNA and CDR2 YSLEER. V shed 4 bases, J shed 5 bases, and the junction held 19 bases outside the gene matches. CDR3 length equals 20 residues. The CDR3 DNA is TGCGCCAGCAGCCCCCCGGGGCTAGCGGGAGGCTCGGTCCCCCAAAACATTCAGTACTTC. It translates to CASSPPGLAGGSVPQNIQYF.

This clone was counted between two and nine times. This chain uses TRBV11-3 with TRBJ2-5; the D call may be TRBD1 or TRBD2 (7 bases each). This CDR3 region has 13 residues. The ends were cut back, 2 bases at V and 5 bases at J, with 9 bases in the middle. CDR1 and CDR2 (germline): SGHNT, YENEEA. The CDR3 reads CASSLQGGETQYF. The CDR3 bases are TGTGCCAGCAGCTTACAGGGGGGGGAGACCCAGTACTTC.

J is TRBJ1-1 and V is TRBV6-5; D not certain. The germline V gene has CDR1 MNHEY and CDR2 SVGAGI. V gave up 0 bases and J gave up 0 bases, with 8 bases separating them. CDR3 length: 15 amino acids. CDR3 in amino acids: CASSYSMALNTEAFF. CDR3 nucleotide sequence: TGTGCCAGCAGTTACTCGATGGCCCTGAACACTGAAGCTTTCTTT.

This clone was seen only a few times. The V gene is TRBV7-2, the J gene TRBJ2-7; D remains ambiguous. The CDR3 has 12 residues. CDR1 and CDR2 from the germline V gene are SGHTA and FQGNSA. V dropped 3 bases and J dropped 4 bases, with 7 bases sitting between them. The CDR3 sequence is CASSFSRYEQYF. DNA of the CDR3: TGTGCCAGCAGCTTTTCTCGGTACGAGCAGTACTTC.

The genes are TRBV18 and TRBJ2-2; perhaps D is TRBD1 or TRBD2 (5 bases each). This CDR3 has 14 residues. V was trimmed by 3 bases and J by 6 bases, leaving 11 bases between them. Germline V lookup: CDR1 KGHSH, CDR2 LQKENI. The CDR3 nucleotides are TGTGCCAGCTCACCCCCCGGGGCGTCCGGGGAGCTGTTTTTT. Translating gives CASSPPGASGELFF. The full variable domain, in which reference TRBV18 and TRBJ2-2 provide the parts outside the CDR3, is NAGVMQNPRHLVRRRGQEARLRCSPMKGHSHVYWYRQLPEEGLKFMVYLQKENIIDESGMPKERFSAEFPKEGPSILRIQQVVRGDSAAYFCASSPPGASGELFFGEGSRLTVL.

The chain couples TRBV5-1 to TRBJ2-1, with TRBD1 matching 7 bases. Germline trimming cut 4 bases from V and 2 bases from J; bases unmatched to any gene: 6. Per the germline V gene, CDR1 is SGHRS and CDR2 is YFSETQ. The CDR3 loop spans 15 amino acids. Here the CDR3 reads CASSLERGPYNEQFF. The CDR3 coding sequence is TGCGCCAGCAGCCTGGAGAGGGGGCCCTACAATGAGCAGTTCTTC.

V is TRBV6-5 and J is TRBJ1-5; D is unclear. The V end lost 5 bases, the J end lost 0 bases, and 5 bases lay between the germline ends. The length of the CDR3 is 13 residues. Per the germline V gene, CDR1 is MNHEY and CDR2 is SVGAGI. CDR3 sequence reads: CASSRSSNQPQHF. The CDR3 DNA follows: TGTGCCAGCAGTCGAAGTAGCAATCAGCCCCAGCATTTT.

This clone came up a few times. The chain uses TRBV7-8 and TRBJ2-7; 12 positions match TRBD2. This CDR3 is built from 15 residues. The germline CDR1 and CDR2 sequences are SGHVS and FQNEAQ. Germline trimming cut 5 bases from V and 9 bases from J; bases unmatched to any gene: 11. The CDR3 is CASSTTSGRLPGQYF. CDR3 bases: TGTGCCAGCAGCACCACTAGCGGGAGGCTACCTGGGCAGTACTTC.

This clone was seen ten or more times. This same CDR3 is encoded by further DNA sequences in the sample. CDR3 loop: CASSPGTSGQETQYF. CDR3 nucleotide sequence: TGTGCCAGCAGCCCCGGGACTAGCGGGCAAGAGACCCAGTACTTC. The J gene is TRBJ2-5, the V gene TRBV5-4, with 12 positions matching TRBD2. The CDR3 covers 15 residues. The ends lost 4 bases at V and 2 bases at J; junction bases unmatched: 3. Germline CDR1 reads SGHNT; CDR2 reads YYREEE (reference sequence).

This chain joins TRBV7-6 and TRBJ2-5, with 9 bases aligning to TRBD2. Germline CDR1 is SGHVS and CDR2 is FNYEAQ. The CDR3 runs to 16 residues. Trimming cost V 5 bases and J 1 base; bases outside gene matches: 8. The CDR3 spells CASSILLAGPQETQYF. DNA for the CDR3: TGTGCCAGCAGCATCTTACTAGCGGGCCCCCAAGAGACCCAGTACTTC. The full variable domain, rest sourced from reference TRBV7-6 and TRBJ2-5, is GAGVSQSPRYKVTKRGQDVALRCDPISGHVSLYWYRQALGQGPEFLTYFNYEAQQDKSGLPNDRFSAERPEGSISTLTIQRTEQRDSAMYRCASSILLAGPQETQYFGPGTRLLVL.

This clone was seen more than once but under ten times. Written as DNA, the CDR3 is TGTGCCACCAGCAGAGACTCTGATACAAAAAAGGACATCTATGGCTACACCTTC. This translates into CATSRDSDTKKDIYGYTF. V usage is TRBV15 and J usage is TRBJ1-2, with D possibly matching TRBD1 (5 bases). The CDR3 has 18 amino acids. Germline loops: CDR1 LNHNV, CDR2 YYDKDF (reference sequence). V was shortened by 0 bases and J by 4 bases, with 21 bases between the two germline ends.

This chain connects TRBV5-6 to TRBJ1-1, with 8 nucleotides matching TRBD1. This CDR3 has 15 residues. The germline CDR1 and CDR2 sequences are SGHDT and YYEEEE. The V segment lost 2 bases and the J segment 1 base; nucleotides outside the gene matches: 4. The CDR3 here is CASSFDRGGNTEAFF. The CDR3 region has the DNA TGTGCCAGCAGCTTCGACAGGGGAGGGAACACTGAAGCTTTCTTT.

The DNA of the CDR3 is TGCGCCAGCAGCCAGTACATAGCGGGAGGATCCTACGAGCAGTACTTC. This sequence encodes CASSQYIAGGSYEQYF. This sequence joins TRBV4-3 and TRBJ2-7, with 10 bases fitting TRBD2. Germline CDR1 LGHNA, CDR2 YSLEER. Unmatched junction bases numbered 6, after V lost 3 bases and J lost 1 base. CDR3 size: 16 residues.

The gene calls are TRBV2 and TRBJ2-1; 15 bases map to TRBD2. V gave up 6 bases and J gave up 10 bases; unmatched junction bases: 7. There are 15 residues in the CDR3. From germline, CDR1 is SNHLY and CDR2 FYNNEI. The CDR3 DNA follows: TGTGCCAGCAGGATAGGGACTAGCGGGAGGCCGGAGCAGTTCTTC. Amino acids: CASRIGTSGRPEQFF. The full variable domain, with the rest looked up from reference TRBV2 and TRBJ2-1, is EPEVTQTPSHQVTQMGQEVILRCVPISNHLYFYWYRQILGQKVEFLVSFYNNEISEKSEIFDDQFSVERPDGSNFTLKIRSTKLEDSAMYFCASRIGTSGRPEQFFGPGTRLTVL.

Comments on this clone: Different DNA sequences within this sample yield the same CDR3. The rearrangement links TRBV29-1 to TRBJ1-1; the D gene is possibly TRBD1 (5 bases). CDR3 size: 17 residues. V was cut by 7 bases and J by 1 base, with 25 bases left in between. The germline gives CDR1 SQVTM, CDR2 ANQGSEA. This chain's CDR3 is CSALGARRVRGNTEAFF. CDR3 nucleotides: TGCAGCGCCCTAGGGGCCCGCCGAGTGAGAGGGAACACTGAAGCTTTCTTT.

In DNA form, the CDR3 reads TGCAGCGTTGAACTGGACAGGGGGCTTTACGATGAGCAGTTCTTC. It specifies CSVELDRGLYDEQFF. V gene TRBV29-1 combines with J gene TRBJ2-1, with TRBD1 matching over 11 bases. There are 15 residues in the CDR3. Germline V lookup: CDR1 SQVTM, CDR2 ANQGSEA. The V gene end was trimmed by 2 bases and the J gene end by 8 bases; junction bases not matched to a gene: 8.

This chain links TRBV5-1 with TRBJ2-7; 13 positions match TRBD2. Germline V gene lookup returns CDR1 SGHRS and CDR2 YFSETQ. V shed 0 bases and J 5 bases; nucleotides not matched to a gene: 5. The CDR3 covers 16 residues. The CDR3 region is CASSLGTSGRGNEQYF. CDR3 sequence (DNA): TGCGCCAGCAGCTTGGGGACTAGCGGGAGAGGAAACGAGCAGTACTTC.

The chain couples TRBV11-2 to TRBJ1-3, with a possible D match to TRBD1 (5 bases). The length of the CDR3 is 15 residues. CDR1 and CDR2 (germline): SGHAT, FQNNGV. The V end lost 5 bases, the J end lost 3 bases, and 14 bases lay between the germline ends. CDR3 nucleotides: TGTGCCAGCAGCACCCTGGGGCAGGGTGGAAACACCATATATTTT. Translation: CASSTLGQGGNTIYF.

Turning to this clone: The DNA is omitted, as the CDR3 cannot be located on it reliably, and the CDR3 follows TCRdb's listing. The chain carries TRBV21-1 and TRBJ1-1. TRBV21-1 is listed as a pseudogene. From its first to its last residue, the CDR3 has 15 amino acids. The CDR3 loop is CASSKWAWGSTEAFF.

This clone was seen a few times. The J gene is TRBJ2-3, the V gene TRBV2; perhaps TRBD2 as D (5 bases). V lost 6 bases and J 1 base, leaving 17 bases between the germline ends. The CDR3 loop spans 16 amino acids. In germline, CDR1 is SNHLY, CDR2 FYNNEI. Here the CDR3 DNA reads TGTGCCAGCAGAACCCGGACTCTCAGAGGCACAGATACGCAGTATTTT. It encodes CASRTRTLRGTDTQYF.

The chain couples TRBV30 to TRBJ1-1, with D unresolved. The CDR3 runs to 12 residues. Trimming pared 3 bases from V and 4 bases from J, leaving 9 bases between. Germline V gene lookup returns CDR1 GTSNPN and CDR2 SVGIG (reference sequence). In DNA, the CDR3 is TGTGCCTGGAGCAGGTGGGCCACTGAAGCTTTCTTT. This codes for CAWSRWATEAFF.

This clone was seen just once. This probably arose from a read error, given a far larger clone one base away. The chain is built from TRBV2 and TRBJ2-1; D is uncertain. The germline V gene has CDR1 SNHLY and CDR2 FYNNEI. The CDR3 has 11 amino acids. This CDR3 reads CTSTPTVEQFF. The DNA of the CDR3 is TGTACCAGCACCCCGACGGTTGAGCAGTTCTTC. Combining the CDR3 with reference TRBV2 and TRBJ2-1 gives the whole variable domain EPEVTQTPSHQVTQMGQEVILRCVPISNHLYFYWYRQILGQKVEFLVSFYNNEISEKSEIFDDQFSVERPDGSNFTLKIRSTKLEDSAMYFCTSTPTVEQFFGPGTRLTVL.

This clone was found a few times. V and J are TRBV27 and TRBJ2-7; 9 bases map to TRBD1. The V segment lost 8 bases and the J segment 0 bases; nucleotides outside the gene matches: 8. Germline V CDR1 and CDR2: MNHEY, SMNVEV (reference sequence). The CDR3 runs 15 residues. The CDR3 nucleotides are TGTGCCAGCGGGACAGGGTTGAAGGGCTCCTACGAGCAGTACTTC. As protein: CASGTGLKGSYEQYF.

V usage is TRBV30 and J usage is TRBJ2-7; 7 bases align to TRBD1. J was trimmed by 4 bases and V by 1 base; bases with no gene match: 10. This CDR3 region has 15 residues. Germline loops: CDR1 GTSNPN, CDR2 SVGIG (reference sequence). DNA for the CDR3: TGTGCCTGGAGTGCAACAGGGGCCTCTACATACGAGCAGTACTTC. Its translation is CAWSATGASTYEQYF.

CDR3 nucleotide sequence: TGTGCCAGCAGCCTGACTAGCGGATGGGATGAGCAGTTCTTC. It encodes CASSLTSGWDEQFF. V gene TRBV28 combines with J gene TRBJ2-1; 9 bases are shared with TRBD2. CDR1 and CDR2 (germline): MDHEN, SYDVKM. The CDR3 is 14 amino acids. The junction had 8 bases not matched to a gene; V was cut back by 6 bases and J by 8 bases.

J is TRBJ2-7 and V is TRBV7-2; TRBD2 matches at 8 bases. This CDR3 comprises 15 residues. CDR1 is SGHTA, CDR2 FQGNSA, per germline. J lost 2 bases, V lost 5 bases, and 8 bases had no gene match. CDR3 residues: CASSPQRESTYEQYF. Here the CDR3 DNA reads TGTGCCAGCAGCCCACAGCGGGAGAGCACCTACGAGCAGTACTTC.

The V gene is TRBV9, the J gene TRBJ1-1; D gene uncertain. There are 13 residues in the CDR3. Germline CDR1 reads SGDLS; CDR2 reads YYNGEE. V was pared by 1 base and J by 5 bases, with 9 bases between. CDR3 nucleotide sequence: TGTGCCAGCAGCGTATCGGGAGGTACTGAAGCTTTCTTT. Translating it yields CASSVSGGTEAFF.

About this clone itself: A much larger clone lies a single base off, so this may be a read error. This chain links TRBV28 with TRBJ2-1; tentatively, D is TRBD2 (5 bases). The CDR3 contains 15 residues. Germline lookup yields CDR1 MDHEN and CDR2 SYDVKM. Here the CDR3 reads CASSSGETTYDEQFF. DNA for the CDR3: TGTGCCAGCAGTTCCGGGGAGACCACCTACGATGAGCAGTTCTTC. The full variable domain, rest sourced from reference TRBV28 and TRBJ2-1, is DVKVTQSSRYLVKRTGEKVFLECVQDMDHENMFWYRQDPGLGLRLIYFSYDVKMKEKGDIPEGYSVSREKKERFSLILESASTNQTSMYLCASSSGETTYDEQFFGPGTRLTVL.